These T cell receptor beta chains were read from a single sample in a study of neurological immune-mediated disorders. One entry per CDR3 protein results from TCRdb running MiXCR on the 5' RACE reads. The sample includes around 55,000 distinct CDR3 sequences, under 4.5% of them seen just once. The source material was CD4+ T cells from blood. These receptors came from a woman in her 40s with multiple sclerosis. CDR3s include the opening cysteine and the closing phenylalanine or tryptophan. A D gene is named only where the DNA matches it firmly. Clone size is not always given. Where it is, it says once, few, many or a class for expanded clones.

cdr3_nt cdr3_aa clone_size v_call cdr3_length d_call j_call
TGCAGCGTTGATGGGGGACAGCCTGGAAACACCATATATTTT CSVDGGQPGNTIYF many TRBV29-1 14 TRBD1 TRBJ1-3
TGTGCCGGGAGACGGGAGGGGGCGGATGGCTACACCTTC CAGRREGADGYTF many TRBV12-3/TRBV12-4 13 TRBD1 TRBJ1-2
TGTGCCATCTTGGGGTATGGCTACACCTTC CAILGYGYTF many TRBV7-9 10 . TRBJ1-2
TGTGCCAGCAGTCACCCTGGGACAGATACGCAGTATTTT CASSHPGTDTQYF many TRBV6-5 13 . TRBJ2-3
TGCAGTGCTGGGGACAGGGATGAAAAACTGTTTTTT CSAGDRDEKLFF many TRBV20-1 12 TRBD1 TRBJ1-4
TGCGCCAGCAGCACCTCCACGGGCTCCTACGAGCAGTACTTC CASSTSTGSYEQYF many TRBV5-1 14 . TRBJ2-7
TGCAGTGCCCCGGTCCGTGAAAAACTGTTTTTT CSAPVREKLFF many TRBV20-1 11 . TRBJ1-4
TGTGCCAGCAGCCTGGCCCCCCTAGCGGGGGGAGAGACCCAGTACTTC CASSLAPLAGGETQYF many TRBV7-2 16 TRBD2 TRBJ2-5
TGTGCCAGCAGTGGCTTTAGGGCAGATACGCAGTATTTT CASSGFRADTQYF many TRBV2 13 . TRBJ2-3
TGTGCCAGCAGCCCTCACAGGGGCATCCCGAGCAATCAGCCCCAGCATTTT CASSPHRGIPSNQPQHF many TRBV7-8 17 TRBD1 TRBJ1-5
TGTGCCAGCAGCGGAAGGGTGGAGGTGGGTGGCAGGGTATGGAACACTGAAGCTTTCTTT CASSGRVEVGGRVWNTEAFF many TRBV9 20 . TRBJ1-1
TGCAGCGTGACAGGGGAAGGGTACATTCAGTACTTC CSVTGEGYIQYF many TRBV29-1 12 TRBD1 TRBJ2-4
TGTGCCAGCAGAAACGGAGGTCCAACTAATGAAAAACTGTTTTTT CASRNGGPTNEKLFF many TRBV6-2/TRBV6-3 15 . TRBJ1-4
TGCGCCAGCAGCCGGGAAAGCTCCTATAATTCACCCCTCCACTTT CASSRESSYNSPLHF many TRBV5-1 15 . TRBJ1-6
TGTGCCAGCATTTGGGACAGGGGTGACGATGAGCAGTTCTTC CASIWDRGDDEQFF many TRBV12-3/TRBV12-4 14 TRBD1 TRBJ2-1
TGCGCCAGCAGCTTGCCCGGGGACGAGCAGTACTTC CASSLPGDEQYF many TRBV5-1 12 . TRBJ2-7
TGTGCCAGCAGTCACTTCCAGGGAGCGGGAGAGACTGAAGCTTTCTTT CASSHFQGAGETEAFF many TRBV6-5 16 . TRBJ1-1
TGCGCCAGCAGCTTAGGCGTCATACCCTACGAGCAGTACTTC CASSLGVIPYEQYF many TRBV5-1 14 . TRBJ2-7
TGCGCCAGCAGCTTGGACGCCTCACCCTACAATGAGCAGTTCTTC CASSLDASPYNEQFF many TRBV5-1 15 . TRBJ2-1
TGCAGTGCCCTAAGGGACACCTTC CSALRDTF many TRBV20-1 8 . TRBJ1-2
TGCAGTGCTATCCGGGATTCTTCCACAGATACGCAGTATTTT CSAIRDSSTDTQYF many TRBV20-1 14 . TRBJ2-3
TGCGCCAGCACACCCAATGGGGCCACCGCCTACGAGCAGTACTTC CASTPNGATAYEQYF many TRBV5-1 15 . TRBJ2-7
TGCGCCAGCAGCCCGCTAGGGGGACTGTTGAACACTGAAGCTTTCTTT CASSPLGGLLNTEAFF many TRBV5-1 16 . TRBJ1-1
TGCGCCAGCAGCTTGTCAGGACAGGGTAATTCACCCCTCCACTTT CASSLSGQGNSPLHF many TRBV5-1 15 TRBD1 TRBJ1-6
. CASSFYICSARAVRVEQFF . TRBV5-1 19 . TRBJ2-1
TGCGCCAGCAGGTGGGACAGCCATAACTATGGCTACACCTTC CASRWDSHNYGYTF many TRBV5-1 14 TRBD1 TRBJ1-2
TGTGCCAGCACCCTCACCGGGTATCAGTCCGGGGAGCTGTTTTTT CASTLTGYQSGELFF many TRBV5-5 15 . TRBJ2-2
TGTGCCAGCTCACCGGGACAGGGTCCTAACTATGGCTACACCTTC CASSPGQGPNYGYTF many TRBV18 15 TRBD1 TRBJ1-2
TGCAGTGCCGCCCTAGCGATAGGCTACAATGAGCAGTTCTTC CSAALAIGYNEQFF . TRBV20-1 14 . TRBJ2-1